This T cell receptor (beta chain) was captured by sequencing in a study of T cell changes during pregnancy in multiple sclerosis. The CDR3 is 13 amino acids. Trimming cost V 0 bases and J 11 bases, with 13 bases left between them. Germline values: CDR1 MNHEY, CDR2 SVGAGI. The table came from immunoSEQ multiplex PCR; TCRdb's copy has only in-frame clones and leaves some out. The sample has around 40,000 clones; about nine tenths are singletons. Specimen: CD4+ T cells from peripheral blood mononuclear cells, collected in the first trimester of pregnancy. The gene calls are TRBV6-5 and TRBJ1-1; weak D call: TRBD1 (5 bases). This receptor was obtained from a female donor in good health, enrolled as a control in a pregnancy study. The CDR3 coding sequence is TGTGCCAGCAGTTACTCGGAACAGGCAAACGCTTTCTTT. This codes for CASSYSEQANAFF.